The sequence of this T cell receptor beta chain was determined in a study of T cells in Graves' hyperthyroidism and ophthalmopathy. The hyperthyroidism patients had all been newly diagnosed, and their disease duration was under 2 months. Their ages ranged from 18 to 65 years. Orbital computed tomography, thyroid ultrasound, serum thyroxine and TRAb, and clinical symptoms together informed the diagnoses. Amplification of TCR beta CDR3 regions was performed using RNA transcripts as template. The HTBI primer set served for first-round RT-PCR of the TCR CDR3. TCRdb analysed the multiplex PCR reads with MiXCR anew, one entry per CDR3 protein. The data show some 440,000 distinct CDR3 sequences, approximately 15% seen once. The length of the CDR3 is 14 residues. The V gene's germline CDR1 is MGHRA and CDR2 YSYEKL. J lost 5 bases, V lost 0 bases, and 1 base had no gene match.

The sample was blood. This clonotype was sampled from a woman aged 18-29 years with Graves' hyperthyroidism. This sequence joins TRBV4-1 and TRBJ1-2; 9 nucleotides agree with TRBD1. The CDR3 sequence: CASSQEGTGYGYTF. CDR3 nucleotide sequence: TGCGCCAGCAGCCAAGAGGGGACAGGGTATGGCTACACCTTC.